These T cell receptor beta chains were read from a single sample in a study of cytomegalovirus exposure and HLA in healthy donors. The assay was immunoSEQ multiplex PCR, and TCRdb's table has in-frame clones only and misses some. The sample consists of approximately 160,000 clones, roughly 72% of them appearing once. The material sequenced was PBMCs. Receptor source: a woman in her 40s in good health and CMV-seronegative. Both conserved end residues are part of each CDR3. Size is stated for part of the rows, as once, few or many counts, or as a class when the clone is expanded.

cdr3_length	v_call	clone_size	j_call	cdr3_aa
13	TRBV19	.	TRBJ1-1	CASSIWAVGEAFF
14	TRBV10-3	.	TRBJ2-5	CAISESTWQETQYF
18	TRBV5-4	.	TRBJ2-3	CASSSPPGGEKSTDTQYF
13	TRBV7-3	.	TRBJ1-2	CASSLYSTYGYTF
13	TRBV29-1	.	TRBJ2-1	CSVGASGRVEQFF
18	TRBV5-4	.	TRBJ1-4	CASSLGRGTGTGGAELFF
16	TRBV6-1	.	TRBJ2-3	CASSALQGRKADTQYF
14	TRBV15	.	TRBJ2-1	CATSRDAGAGEQFF
17	TRBV19	.	TRBJ2-2	CASTLMSAGVSTGELFF
13	TRBV11-2	.	TRBJ2-7	CASSPGRASEQYF
14	TRBV6-6	.	TRBJ2-7	CASYPGTSGSEQYF
15	TRBV9	.	TRBJ2-3	CASSVEGVSGMSQYF
16	TRBV11-2	.	TRBJ2-7	CASSPLTSGPSYEQYF
17	TRBV28	once	TRBJ2-7	CASTYGQVGLAGNEQYF
15	TRBV29-1	once	TRBJ2-3	CSVGAVAGVTDTQYF
13	TRBV6-6	.	TRBJ1-2	CASSSRDRGGYTF
14	TRBV7-2	.	TRBJ2-1	CASTIGLSYNEQFF
17	TRBV27	.	TRBJ1-1	CASSRRLFEGTDTEAFF
16	TRBV5-1	.	TRBJ2-2	CASSLAGGRATGELFF
14	TRBV5-5	once	TRBJ2-1	CASSIWDRGNEQFF
13	TRBV29-1	.	TRBJ1-6	CSARTGEGSPLHF
13	TRBV30	.	TRBJ1-1	CAGTILRNTEAFF
15	TRBV9	.	TRBJ2-3	CASSGTHGHADTQYF
15	TRBV6-5	.	TRBJ2-7	CASRRQGEENYEQYF
13	TRBV10-3	.	TRBJ1-1	CAINQGGNAEAFF
14	TRBV6-6	.	TRBJ2-7	CASSYPGSSYEQYF
17	TRBV27	.	TRBJ1-5	CASSQRQGTFSNQPQHF
12	TRBV28	.	TRBJ2-7	CASSVTGYEQYF
14	TRBV5-6	.	TRBJ2-7	CASSPTGGTYEQYF
13	TRBV5-8	.	TRBJ2-2	CASRTVSTGELFF
13	TRBV6-1	.	TRBJ2-7	CASRRTGAYEQYF
15	TRBV4-2	.	TRBJ2-1	CASSQEGGRDNEQFF
13	TRBV2	.	TRBJ1-1	CASSGRGGTEAFF
15	TRBV2	.	TRBJ1-5	CASSLQGSINQPQHF
13	TRBV9	.	TRBJ1-1	CASSETGRTEAFF
14	TRBV19	.	TRBJ2-7	CATSGTGVSSEQYF
16	TRBV7-9	.	TRBJ1-2	CASSSWRAGGNYGYTF